The rows below give T cell receptor beta chains drawn from one sample of a study of response to subunit inactivated influenza vaccine. TCRdb analysed the RT-PCR reads with MiXCR anew, one entry per CDR3 protein. The sample has roughly 630,000 distinct CDR3 sequences; 14% are singletons. This specimen consisted of PBMCs from blood, obtained less than 15 days before vaccination. The source is a man in his fifties or sixties who received an inactivated influenza vaccine. CDR3s include the opening cysteine and the closing phenylalanine or tryptophan. Fields, in order: V gene, D gene, J gene, clone size, CDR3 DNA, CDR3 protein. A D gene is named only where the DNA matches it firmly. Clone size appears in some rows only: once, few, many, or a class for an expanded clone.

V: TRBV29-1; D: TRBD1; J: TRBJ2-5; size: few; DNA: TGCAGCGTTAAACAGGGGCGCCTAAACGGGGAGACCCAGTACTTC; CDR3: CSVKQGRLNGETQYF
V: TRBV6-5; D: TRBD1; J: TRBJ2-5; size: few; DNA: TGTGCCAGCAGTTACTCGACGGCGGACAGGAGGTACTTC; CDR3: CASSYSTADRRYF
V: TRBV12-3/TRBV12-4; D: -; J: TRBJ2-7; size: few; DNA: TGTGCCAGCAGTGGGGGGATCTACGAGCAGTACTTC; CDR3: CASSGGIYEQYF
V: TRBV14; D: -; J: TRBJ1-4; size: -; DNA: TGTGCCAGCAGCCAAGAAAACTGGGCAGATGAAAAACTGTTTTTT; CDR3: CASSQENWADEKLFF
V: TRBV6-6; D: -; J: TRBJ2-3; size: -; DNA: TGTGCCACCTGGGGTACAGATACGCAGTATTTT; CDR3: CATWGTDTQYF
V: TRBV7-9; D: TRBD2; J: TRBJ2-3; size: many; DNA: TGTGCCAGCAGCTTCTCCCCGGGAGGTTTCACAGATACGCAGTATTTT; CDR3: CASSFSPGGFTDTQYF
V: TRBV7-4; D: -; J: TRBJ2-3; size: -; DNA: TGTGCCAGCAGCTTAGGGCAGGGGAGAGCAGATACGCAGTATTTT; CDR3: CASSLGQGRADTQYF
V: TRBV5-5; D: -; J: TRBJ2-2; size: -; DNA: TGTGCCAGCAAAAGCCTGAACACCGGGGAGCTGTTTTTT; CDR3: CASKSLNTGELFF
V: TRBV4-2; D: -; J: TRBJ1-6; size: -; DNA: TGTGCCAGCAGCCAGTCGACAGGTCCCCTCCACTTT; CDR3: CASSQSTGPLHF
V: TRBV27; D: -; J: TRBJ2-1; size: -; DNA: TGTGCCAGCAGTCTACGCACAACTACTAACAATGAGCAGTTCTTC; CDR3: CASSLRTTTNNEQFF
V: TRBV7-6; D: TRBD2; J: TRBJ2-3; size: many; DNA: TGTGCCAGCAGCATAGGGACTAGCGGGAGCACAGATACGCAGTATTTT; CDR3: CASSIGTSGSTDTQYF
V: TRBV5-6; D: TRBD1; J: TRBJ2-3; size: few; DNA: TGTGCCAGCAGTGTCGTCGGGACAGCCCTCTTT; CDR3: CASSVVGTALF
V: TRBV3-1; D: TRBD2; J: TRBJ2-1; size: once; DNA: TGTGCCACCGGGGGGGCCTACAATGAGCAGTTCTTC; CDR3: CATGGAYNEQFF
V: TRBV29-1; D: TRBD1; J: TRBJ1-2; size: many; DNA: TGCAGCGTTGAAGGGGGGACAGGGCATGGCTACACCTTC; CDR3: CSVEGGTGHGYTF
V: TRBV5-1; D: -; J: TRBJ2-1; size: -; DNA: TGCGCCAGCAGCCCCCCGGCTTACAATGAGCAGTTCTTC; CDR3: CASSPPAYNEQFF
V: TRBV4-3; D: -; J: TRBJ2-5; size: -; DNA: TGCGCCAGCAGCCAAGAACGCGGGGTCCAAGAGACCCAGTACTTC; CDR3: CASSQERGVQETQYF
V: TRBV10-3; D: -; J: TRBJ1-5; size: few; DNA: TGTGCCGTCTGGGAGCCCCAGCATTTT; CDR3: CAVWEPQHF
V: TRBV6-2/TRBV6-3; D: -; J: TRBJ1-1; size: many; DNA: TGTGCCAGCAGTCCCCGAGGAGGCCCCACTGAAGCTTTCTTT; CDR3: CASSPRGGPTEAFF
V: TRBV7-2; D: -; J: TRBJ1-2; size: -; DNA: TGTGCCAGCAGCTTAGTTGCGGGAACCAGTGGCTACACCTTC; CDR3: CASSLVAGTSGYTF
V: TRBV28; D: TRBD2; J: TRBJ2-5; size: -; DNA: TGTGCCAGCAGTTTATATCGGGGGACTAGGCGCCAAGAGACCCAGTACTTC; CDR3: CASSLYRGTRRQETQYF
V: TRBV27; D: -; J: TRBJ2-7; size: many; DNA: TGTGCCAGCAGCCGCCTGGGCAGAAGCTACGAGCAGTACTTC; CDR3: CASSRLGRSYEQYF
V: TRBV10-3; D: TRBD1; J: TRBJ2-7; size: -; DNA: TGTGCCATCAGTGCAACTTCGGGACAGGGCTACGAGCAGTACTTC; CDR3: CAISATSGQGYEQYF
V: TRBV5-1; D: TRBD1; J: TRBJ2-3; size: many; DNA: TGCGCCAGCAGCTTTGTAGGGACAGGAGATACGCAGTATTTT; CDR3: CASSFVGTGDTQYF
V: TRBV4-3; D: -; J: TRBJ2-2; size: -; DNA: TGCGCCAGCAGCCAGAACACAGTGAACACCGGGGAGCTGTTTTTT; CDR3: CASSQNTVNTGELFF
V: TRBV12-3/TRBV12-4; D: TRBD1; J: TRBJ1-2; size: few; DNA: TGTGCCAGCAGTTTACAGCCGACAGGGGCTCGAGGCTACACCTTC; CDR3: CASSLQPTGARGYTF
V: TRBV4-1; D: -; J: TRBJ2-5; size: many; DNA: TGCGCCAGCAGCCAAGGGGACACCCAAGAGACCCAGTACTTC; CDR3: CASSQGDTQETQYF
V: TRBV6-1; D: -; J: TRBJ2-7; size: few; DNA: TGTGCCAGCAGCGGGGACCGTAGCACCTACGAGCAGTACTTC; CDR3: CASSGDRSTYEQYF
V: TRBV18; D: -; J: TRBJ1-5; size: -; DNA: TGTGCCAGCTCACAAGGACAGTACGATAGCAATCAGCCCCAGCATTTT; CDR3: CASSQGQYDSNQPQHF
V: TRBV24-1; D: -; J: TRBJ1-5; size: -; DNA: TGTGCCACCAGTGGCCGACGTGGGAATCAGCCCCAGCATTTT; CDR3: CATSGRRGNQPQHF
V: TRBV13; D: -; J: TRBJ2-5; size: few; DNA: TGTGCCAGCAGCTTAGCCGGGGGGCAGGGAGAGACCCAGTACTTC; CDR3: CASSLAGGQGETQYF
V: TRBV6-1; D: -; J: TRBJ2-7; size: -; DNA: TGTGCCAGCAGTACACACGGGGGCCAGTATTACTCCTACGAGCAGTACTTC; CDR3: CASSTHGGQYYSYEQYF
V: TRBV28; D: -; J: TRBJ2-1; size: -; DNA: TGTGCCAGCAGTTCAGGGAGAGTAACCTACAATGAGCAGTTCTTC; CDR3: CASSSGRVTYNEQFF
V: TRBV11-2; D: -; J: TRBJ2-7; size: -; DNA: TGTGCCAGCAGCCCCTCGCGGGCAAGCTCCTACGAGCAGTACTTC; CDR3: CASSPSRASSYEQYF
V: TRBV15; D: TRBD1; J: TRBJ2-7; size: few; DNA: TGTGCCACCAGCTTCGGGACAGACTCCTACGAGCAGTACTTC; CDR3: CATSFGTDSYEQYF
V: TRBV7-2; D: TRBD1; J: TRBJ2-3; size: -; DNA: TGTGCCAGCAGCTTAGGAAGGTTGACAGGGGGGGCAGATACGCAGTATTTT; CDR3: CASSLGRLTGGADTQYF
V: TRBV12-3/TRBV12-4; D: -; J: TRBJ2-1; size: many; DNA: TGTGCCAGCAGGGCCTCAGGACGGGGTGATGAGCAGTTCTTC; CDR3: CASRASGRGDEQFF
V: TRBV6-2/TRBV6-3; D: -; J: TRBJ1-6; size: few; DNA: TGTGCCAGCAGTTATACAGGCAGAAGTTCACCCCTCCACTTT; CDR3: CASSYTGRSSPLHF
V: TRBV14; D: -; J: TRBJ1-2; size: few; DNA: TGTGCCAGCAGCCAAGATCGTGGGTTCTATGGCTACACCTTC; CDR3: CASSQDRGFYGYTF
V: TRBV18; D: TRBD1; J: TRBJ1-4; size: few; DNA: TGTGCCAGCTCATCCGGGACAGGGGTTATTGAAAAACTGTTTTTT; CDR3: CASSSGTGVIEKLFF
V: TRBV5-1; D: -; J: TRBJ2-7; size: -; DNA: TGCGCCAGCAGCTTCCTACAGGGCCGGGAGCAGTACTTC; CDR3: CASSFLQGREQYF
V: TRBV20-1; D: TRBD2; J: TRBJ2-1; size: few; DNA: TGCAGTCATAGCGGGGGGGCTCGGCATGAGCAGTTCTTC; CDR3: CSHSGGARHEQFF
V: TRBV2; D: -; J: TRBJ1-2; size: many; DNA: TGTGCCAGAGCCCCAAACAGTTATGGCTACACCTTC; CDR3: CARAPNSYGYTF
V: TRBV6-2/TRBV6-3; D: -; J: TRBJ2-6; size: few; DNA: TGTGCCAGCAGGAGAAACTCTGGGGCCAACGTCCTGACTTTC; CDR3: CASRRNSGANVLTF
V: TRBV29-1; D: -; J: TRBJ2-7; size: few; DNA: TGCAGCGTTGACAGGGGTGGGGACGAGCAGTACTTC; CDR3: CSVDRGGDEQYF
V: TRBV5-1; D: -; J: TRBJ2-2; size: few; DNA: TGCGCCAGCAGCTTGGCCGTAAGCGGGACCGGGGAGCTGTTTTTT; CDR3: CASSLAVSGTGELFF
V: TRBV20-1; D: TRBD2; J: TRBJ2-1; size: -; DNA: TGCAGTGCTTCATCTCTAGCGGGGGGGCCCAATGAGCAGTTCTTC; CDR3: CSASSLAGGPNEQFF
V: TRBV7-6; D: TRBD1; J: TRBJ1-1; size: -; DNA: TGTGCCAGCAGCTTAGCGGGACAGATGAACACTGAAGCTTTCTTT; CDR3: CASSLAGQMNTEAFF
V: TRBV9; D: TRBD2; J: TRBJ2-5; size: few; DNA: TGTGCCAGCAGTCCTACTAGCGGGAGCCAAGAGACCCAGTACTTC; CDR3: CASSPTSGSQETQYF
V: TRBV11-2; D: -; J: TRBJ2-2; size: many; DNA: TGTGCCGTAAGGACAGCGAACACCGGGGAGCTGTTTTTT; CDR3: CAVRTANTGELFF
V: TRBV7-7; D: TRBD2; J: TRBJ2-1; size: -; DNA: TGTGCTAGCAGCTTAGTATCAGCGGGGGAGCAGTTCTTC; CDR3: CASSLVSAGEQFF
V: TRBV20-1; D: -; J: TRBJ2-1; size: few; DNA: TGCAGTGCCACCGGGATAGGGGAAAATGAGCAGTTCTTC; CDR3: CSATGIGENEQFF
V: TRBV12-3/TRBV12-4; D: -; J: TRBJ2-3; size: many; DNA: TGTGCCAGCAGTTTAGGGCGGCCTCGCACAGATACGCAGTATTTT; CDR3: CASSLGRPRTDTQYF
V: TRBV6-2/TRBV6-3; D: TRBD1; J: TRBJ2-7; size: -; DNA: TGTGCCAGCAGTTACTCAGAGACAGGGGGCAGGTACGAGCAGTACTTC; CDR3: CASSYSETGGRYEQYF
V: TRBV7-2; D: -; J: TRBJ1-2; size: -; DNA: TGTGCCAGCAGCTTAGAGCCCATCTATGGCTACACCTTC; CDR3: CASSLEPIYGYTF